This entry is about one TCR beta chain. Its antigen remains unidentified. Clones were sequenced by immunoSEQ multiplex PCR, and TCRdb holds only the in-frame ones, with some missing. The data show about 2,100,000 clones, with 85% to 95% seen just once and 1.5% to 2% held by the top ten. The V gene's germline CDR1 is ENHRY and CDR2 SYGVKD. The CDR3 has 13 residues. V lost 4 bases, J lost 5 bases, and 11 bases lay in between. This entry is derived from a study of shared clonotypes between healthy human individuals. Study context: Aged between 18 and 49, the donors were a couple of women and a few men. Study results and caveats: Estimated clonotype richness was generally higher in naive than memory subsets.

Naive CD8 cells lacked CD45RO and underwent positive selection for CCR7, leaving out terminally differentiated effector memory CD45RA+ cells. Donors, without exception, were Caucasian adults residing in Nashville, Tennessee. The chain is built from TRBV10-3 and TRBJ2-5; D is unclear. The TCR originated in a man aged 18 to 35 in good health. Some clones in this sample may be carry-over from other donors' samples. Sequenced sample: naive CD8+ T cells from PBMCs. As DNA, the CDR3 is TGTGCCATCAGTGCCGAAGGGCCGGAGACCCAGTACTTC. Translation: CAISAEGPETQYF.